This is a list of T cell receptor beta chains from one sample in a study of metastatic and nonmetastatic thyroid tumors. MiXCR reprocessed the PCR reads for TCRdb. The sample lists about 70,000 clones; about 17% were seen once. The material sequenced was blood. The receptors come from a female donor with papillary thyroid cancer or a benign thyroid nodule (not recorded which). Some clones in this sample may be carry-over from other donors' samples. CDR3s include the opening cysteine and the closing phenylalanine or tryptophan. D genes are given only for firm matches. Size is omitted from some rows. Given values are once, few, many or a class for expanded clones.

TRBJ1-5,TRBD1,TRBV12-3/TRBV12-4,many,CASSFQGAGQPQHF,TGTGCCAGCAGTTTCCAGGGGGCTGGGCAGCCCCAGCATTTT
TRBJ1-6,NA,TRBV27,many,CASSLEDSGTPLHF,TGTGCCAGCAGTTTAGAGGACAGTGGGACACCCCTCCACTTT
TRBJ2-7,NA,TRBV2,many,CASSEEPRYEQYF,TGTGCCAGCAGTGAAGAGCCTAGGTACGAGCAGTACTTC
TRBJ2-7,NA,TRBV10-3,few,CAISLRGQGLPYEHYF,TGTGCCATCAGTTTACGAGGGCAGGGGCTACCCTACGAGCATTACTTC
TRBJ2-7,NA,TRBV5-4,NA,CANSLVQKHLSSYEQYF,TGTGCCAACAGCTTGGTCCAAAAACATCTTAGCTCCTACGAGCAGTACTTC
TRBJ2-6,NA,TRBV6-1,few,CASSSRVSGANVLTF,TGTGCCAGCAGTTCCAGGGTCTCTGGGGCCAACGTCCTGACTTTC
TRBJ2-2,NA,TRBV20-1,NA,CSAISDIGELFF,TGCAGTGCTATTTCGGATATCGGGGAGCTGTTTTTT
TRBJ2-2,TRBD2,TRBV18,many,CASSPVSSGNTGELFF,TGTGCCAGCTCACCTGTGTCTAGCGGAAACACCGGGGAGCTGTTTTTT
TRBJ1-1,TRBD1,TRBV29-1,many,CSVGQGTNTEAFF,TGCAGCGTTGGACAGGGGACGAACACTGAAGCTTTCTTT
TRBJ2-1,TRBD1,TRBV20-1,many,CSARPGTVSYNEQFF,TGCAGTGCTAGACCCGGGACAGTCTCCTACAATGAGCAGTTCTTC
TRBJ2-5,NA,TRBV24-1,many,CATSAGTAGGETQYF,TGTGCCACCAGTGCGGGGACAGCCGGGGGGGAGACCCAGTACTTC
TRBJ2-1,TRBD2,TRBV10-3,many,CAISGRTSGSSSYNEQFF,TGTGCCATCAGTGGGAGGACTAGCGGGTCAAGCTCCTACAATGAGCAGTTCTTC
TRBJ1-2,TRBD1,TRBV11-2,NA,CASSTGTGNYGYTF,TGTGCCAGCAGCACCGGGACAGGGAACTATGGCTACACCTTC
TRBJ2-7,NA,TRBV2,NA,CASSVSVIRYEQYF,TGTGCCAGTAGTGTTAGCGTAATTCGCTACGAGCAGTACTTC
TRBJ1-1,TRBD1,TRBV27,many,CASTQGADTEAFF,TGTGCCAGCACCCAGGGGGCAGACACTGAAGCTTTCTTT
TRBJ2-7,NA,TRBV5-5,many,CASSFGGIYEQYF,TGTGCCAGCAGCTTTGGAGGGATCTACGAGCAGTACTTC
TRBJ2-5,NA,TRBV29-1,many,CSARNFTQETQYF,TGCAGCGCGCGCAACTTCACCCAAGAGACCCAGTACTTC
TRBJ2-6,NA,TRBV20-1,NA,CSAIGLHSGANVLTF,TGCAGTGCTATAGGACTTCACTCTGGGGCCAACGTCCTGACTTTC
TRBJ2-1,NA,TRBV3-1,NA,CAGSQDLIGRYNEQFF,TGTGCCGGCAGCCAAGATCTGATCGGCCGTTACAATGAGCAGTTCTTC
TRBJ2-1,TRBD2,TRBV2,NA,CASSYKREVNINEQFF,TGTGCCAGCAGTTATAAGCGGGAGGTGAATATTAATGAGCAGTTCTTC
TRBJ2-1,NA,TRBV11-1,once,CASSFSVSSYNEQFF,TGTGCCAGCAGCTTTAGTGTAAGCTCCTACAATGAGCAGTTCTTC
TRBJ2-7,TRBD1,TRBV6-5,many,CASSYPTGQFYEQYF,TGTGCCAGCAGTTACCCAACGGGACAGTTCTACGAGCAGTACTTC
TRBJ1-6,NA,TRBV11-2,NA,CASRPGKCSPLHF,TGTGCCAGCAGGCCAGGTAAGTGCTCACCCCTCCACTTT
TRBJ2-7,TRBD2,TRBV6-2/TRBV6-3,NA,CASSTGLAGVSEQYF,TGTGCCAGCAGTACAGGACTAGCGGGAGTATCCGAGCAGTACTTC
TRBJ1-2,NA,TRBV29-1,many,CSGTDRNYGYTF,TGCAGCGGGACGGACAGAAACTATGGCTACACCTTC
TRBJ2-7,TRBD1,TRBV4-2,many,CASSQATGAGEQYF,TGTGCCAGCAGCCAAGCCACAGGGGCGGGTGAGCAGTACTTC
TRBJ1-6,NA,TRBV5-1,few,CASSLIGANSPLHF,TGCGCCAGCAGCTTGATTGGGGCTAATTCACCCCTCCACTTT
TRBJ2-7,TRBD1,TRBV6-1,few,CASSERSGTGGYEQYF,TGTGCCAGCAGTGAAAGATCCGGGACAGGGGGCTACGAGCAGTACTTC
TRBJ2-3,TRBD1,TRBV9,many,CASSVGQGADTQYF,TGTGCCAGCAGCGTAGGACAGGGAGCAGATACGCAGTATTTT
TRBJ2-5,NA,TRBV28,many,CASMDLLLQETQYF,TGTGCCAGCATGGACCTCCTCCTCCAAGAGACCCAGTACTTC
TRBJ2-2,NA,TRBV11-3,once,CASSLEGVQPGELFF,TGTGCCAGCAGCTTAGAAGGGGTACAGCCCGGGGAGCTGTTTTTT
TRBJ1-1,TRBD1,TRBV5-1,many,CASSLTGVAMNTEAFF,TGCGCCAGCAGTCTTACAGGGGTTGCAATGAACACTGAAGCTTTCTTT
TRBJ2-7,NA,TRBV3-1,NA,CASSPDTGYEQCF,TGTGCCAGCAGCCCGGACACGGGATACGAGCAGTGCTTC
TRBJ1-6,NA,TRBV6-1,NA,CASTKRGRNSPLHF,TGTGCCAGCACAAAAAGGGGACGTAATTCACCACTCCACTTT
TRBJ1-6,TRBD1,TRBV5-1,many,CASSYGTGGSYNSPLHF,TGCGCCAGCAGCTACGGGACAGGGGGGAGCTATAATTCACCCCTCCACTTT
TRBJ1-6,TRBD1,TRBV11-2,many,CASSITGGSPLHF,TGTGCCAGCAGCATCACAGGGGGATCACCCCTCCACTTT
TRBJ1-5,NA,TRBV9,many,CASSASLTGPQHF,TGTGCCAGCAGCGCCTCCTTGACAGGGCCCCAGCATTTT
TRBJ2-7,NA,TRBV5-1,NA,CASSGPAGTGEQYF,TGCGCCAGCAGCGGCCCGGCGGGGACGGGGGAGCAGTACTTC
TRBJ1-2,NA,TRBV20-1,many,CSARDVSSRDLLYGYTF,TGCAGTGCTAGAGATGTAAGCTCGAGGGACCTACTATATGGCTACACCTTC
TRBJ2-3,NA,TRBV11-2,NA,CASSLTNSGGTDTQYF,TGTGCCAGCAGCCTCACAAACAGTGGGGGCACAGATACGCAGTATTTT
TRBJ2-7,TRBD2,TRBV18,many,CASSPGRVSYEQYF,TGTGCCAGCTCACCCGGGAGGGTCTCCTACGAGCAGTACTTC
TRBJ1-5,NA,TRBV4-1,many,CASSIGVFQPQHF,TGCGCCAGCAGCATAGGGGTTTTTCAGCCCCAGCATTTT